This TCR beta chain was sequenced for a study of T cell responses to AZD1222 COVID-19 vaccine. Data came from immunoSEQ multiplex PCR; TCRdb stores just in-frame clones and leaves some out. The sample shows 25,000 to 30,000 clones, 89% of them seen only once. This clonotype was obtained from an adult in good health. Source: peripheral blood, taken on day 0 of AZD1222 vaccination.

The DNA of the CDR3 is TGTGCCAGCAGCTTAGCGGACAGATGGACCCAGTACTTC. Its translation is CASSLADRWTQYF. The chain recombines TRBV7-8 with TRBJ2-5, with a tentative D call TRBD1 (6 bases). V dropped 0 bases and J dropped 7 bases, with 9 bases sitting between them. Germline CDR1 reads SGHVS; CDR2 reads FQNEAQ. CDR3 length equals 13 residues.